Listed below are T cell receptor beta chains from one sample, sequenced in a study of cytomegalovirus exposure and HLA in healthy donors. Clones were sequenced by immunoSEQ multiplex PCR, and TCRdb holds only the in-frame ones, with some missing. The sample gives about 76,000 clones, approximately 95% of which show up once; about 1.4% is in the top ten. The sequencing sample was made of PBMCs. These receptors came from a man aged 18 to 30 in good health and CMV-seropositive. Each CDR3 is given with its conserved first and last residue.

V gene	J gene	CDR3 protein
TRBV7-7	TRBJ2-5	CASSRDSGSGTQYF
TRBV11-2	TRBJ2-5	CASSLERVETQYF
TRBV6-6	TRBJ2-5	CASTWTSGGVRETQYF
TRBV7-9	TRBJ1-1	CASSFTGGSAFF
TRBV30	TRBJ2-2	CAWSVSGRANTGELFF
TRBV7-8	TRBJ2-3	CASSKLAGDPDTQYF
TRBV27	TRBJ1-1	CASSFGARGQGAFF
TRBV11-2	TRBJ1-1	CASSLSEGAQPEAFF
TRBV28	TRBJ1-5	CASSVIVQGRNQPQHF
TRBV30	TRBJ1-5	CAWSGGQGNQPQHF
TRBV2	TRBJ2-7	CASSSGLDEQYF
TRBV11-2	TRBJ2-7	CASSRTGVVYF
TRBV19	TRBJ1-1	CASSTGTMAAFF
TRBV5-1	TRBJ1-1	CASSWAGLGNTEAFF
TRBV5-1	TRBJ1-2	CASSSQTGNNYGYTF
TRBV6-1	TRBJ1-2	CASRPAGNYGYTF